This T cell receptor (beta chain) was recovered during a study of response to subunit inactivated influenza vaccine. This CDR3 comprises 14 residues. Germline V lookup: CDR1 SGDLS, CDR2 YYNGEE. With 0 bases removed from V and 8 bases from J, the gap between germline ends came to 12 bases. TCRdb reprocessed the RT-PCR reads via MiXCR and lists one record per CDR3 protein. Altogether roughly 700,000 distinct CDR3 sequences are present, around 14% being singletons, with the ten largest covering around 7.3%. About this clonotype itself: As yet, its antigen is unknown.

The study's findings and limits: The authors put forward the suggestion that each seasonal influenza vaccination may bring in only a limited number of new T cells.

The specimen comprised PBMCs from blood, sampled around 14 days before vaccination. The genes are TRBV9 and TRBJ2-1; D could derive from TRBD1 or TRBD2 (6 bases each). This clonotype was obtained from a man aged 50-59 years who received an inactivated influenza vaccine. CDR3 nucleotides: TGTGCCAGCAGCGTAGGGAGGGGGGAATATGAGCAGTTCTTC. Amino acid sequence: CASSVGRGEYEQFF. The full variable domain, in which reference TRBV9 and TRBJ2-1 provide the parts outside the CDR3, is DSGVTQTPKHLITATGQRVTLRCSPRSGDLSVYWYQQSLDQGLQFLIQYYNGEERAKGNILERFSAQQFPDLHSELNLSSLELGDSALYFCASSVGRGEYEQFFGPGTRLTVL.